This is a list of T cell receptor beta chains from one sample in a study of blood T cell repertoires in COVID-19. Sequencing was performed with immunoSEQ multiplex PCR; in TCRdb, only in-frame clones are kept and a portion is missing. Of around 440,000 clones detected, approximately 88% appear once; the ten largest clones hold approximately 12%. The sample consisted of peripheral blood. The receptors were gathered from a woman aged 45-60 years with COVID-19, enrolled during active disease. Both conserved end residues are part of each CDR3. The D gene is left open where the match is weak. Expanded clones are given a class, and other clones once, few, many or no size at all.

abundance	v_gene	j_gene	d_gene	CDR3nt	CDR3aa
-	TRBV27	TRBJ1-2	-	TGTGCCAGCAGTCCAAGATGGGGAGGGACTGGGTCTGGCTACACCTTC	CASSPRWGGTGSGYTF
once	TRBV14	TRBJ2-3	-	TGTGCCAGCAGCCTTGGGGGCAGAGATACGCAGTATTTT	CASSLGGRDTQYF
-	TRBV4-1	TRBJ1-1	TRBD1	TGCGCCAGCAGCCTGGACAGGATCACTGAAGCTTTCTTT	CASSLDRITEAFF
once	TRBV11-3	TRBJ2-5	TRBD1	TGTGCCAGCAGCCTTCGGACAGGGCGGCAACAAGAGACCCAGTACTTC	CASSLRTGRQQETQYF
-	TRBV5-1	TRBJ1-1	TRBD1	TGCGCCAGCAGCCCTAAACCATCAGGGGGCGCGTCTTACGGTACTGAAGCTTTCTTT	CASSPKPSGGASYGTEAFF
-	TRBV9	TRBJ2-7	TRBD2	TGTGCCAGCAGCGTGGGAGCTAGCGGGGGGTTCTACGAGCAGTACTTC	CASSVGASGGFYEQYF
-	TRBV28	TRBJ2-2	-	TGTGCCAGCGATACAGGGTGGGACACCGGGGAGCTGTTTTTT	CASDTGWDTGELFF
-	TRBV7-2	TRBJ2-1	-	TGTGCCAGCAGCCCGTCCCCTCAGGATGAGCAGTTCTTC	CASSPSPQDEQFF
-	TRBV11-2	TRBJ2-7	TRBD1	TGTGCCAGCAGCATACCCGGGACAGGGCCCAACGAGCAGTACTTC	CASSIPGTGPNEQYF
-	TRBV6-5	TRBJ2-7	TRBD1	TGTGCCAGCAGCTTGGACAGGGTCCCCTACGAGCAGTACTTC	CASSLDRVPYEQYF
-	TRBV3-1/TRBV3-2	TRBJ1-2	-	TGTGCCAGCAGCCAGGGCCCCTATGGCTACACCTTC	CASSQGPYGYTF
-	TRBV5-4	TRBJ1-6	-	TGTGCCAGCAGCTCCCTGACAGTCAACAGTTCACCCCTCCACTTT	CASSSLTVNSSPLHF
-	TRBV2	TRBJ2-3	TRBD1	TGTGCCAGCAGCCAAACCATTCGACAGGGGGCGAGGACAGATACGCAGTATTTT	CASSQTIRQGARTDTQYF
-	TRBV30	TRBJ1-2	-	TGTGCCTGGAGTAGGACAGCAGCTAACTATGGCTACACCTTC	CAWSRTAANYGYTF
-	TRBV2	TRBJ1-3	-	TGTGCCAGCAGCGTTACAGGGCCATCGGGAAACACCATATATTTT	CASSVTGPSGNTIYF
-	TRBV7-9	TRBJ2-2	TRBD2	TGTGCCAGCAGCTCCGGACTAGTGTGGACCGGGGAGCTGTTTTTT	CASSSGLVWTGELFF
once	TRBV5-6	TRBJ1-1	TRBD1	TGTGCCAGCAGCTCGGTGTGGGAAGAGGGGGCGGCTCACACTGAAGCTTTCTTT	CASSSVWEEGAAHTEAFF
-	TRBV19	TRBJ1-2	-	TGTGCCAGTAGTAACGGACGGAGGTATGGCTACACCTTC	CASSNGRRYGYTF
-	TRBV5-6	TRBJ2-1	-	TGTGCCAGCATCTTCAGGGGGGCCGGAGAGCAGTTCTTC	CASIFRGAGEQFF
-	TRBV24-1	TRBJ2-1	TRBD2	TGTGCCACCAGTGATCCCACGGGGGGACGAGGGAATGAGCAGTTCTTC	CATSDPTGGRGNEQFF
-	TRBV5-1	TRBJ1-2	-	TGCGCCAGCAGCTTGGCCATAAGGGGAAGCGGCTACACCTTC	CASSLAIRGSGYTF
-	TRBV19	TRBJ2-1	TRBD1	TGTGCCAGTAGAAACAGGGGGATCCGACGCTCCTACAATGAGCAGTTCTTC	CASRNRGIRRSYNEQFF
-	TRBV5-4	TRBJ1-6	-	TGTGCCAGCAGCTTGGAACAGGGTGGTTCACCCCTCCACTTT	CASSLEQGGSPLHF
-	TRBV27	TRBJ2-3	TRBD2	TGTGCCAGCAGTTCCGGGACTAGCGGGGGGTATTTGGAGTATTTT	CASSSGTSGGYLEYF
-	TRBV5-1	TRBJ1-2	-	TGCGCCAGCAGTCCTGACCGGGACATAGGTGGCTACACCTTC	CASSPDRDIGGYTF
-	TRBV6-5	TRBJ2-1	TRBD2	TGTGCCAGCATCGCCTCTAGCGGGGGGTGGAATGAGCAGTTCTTC	CASIASSGGWNEQFF
-	TRBV5-4	TRBJ2-7	TRBD1	TGTGCCAGCAGCTTGGGTAGGACAGGGGTCGAGCAGTACTTC	CASSLGRTGVEQYF
-	TRBV2	TRBJ2-3	TRBD1	TGTGCCAGCCTAGGACGACAGGGGGCGCCGGAAGATACGCAGTATTTT	CASLGRQGAPEDTQYF
-	TRBV27	TRBJ2-7	TRBD1	TGTGCCAGCAGTTTAGGGCAGGGGGTCACCTACGAGCAGTACTTC	CASSLGQGVTYEQYF
-	TRBV5-1	TRBJ1-1	-	TGCGCCAGCAGCTTGGCAGGGTGGGGGGTCCGAGACACTGAAGCTTTCTTT	CASSLAGWGVRDTEAFF
-	TRBV7-8	TRBJ2-7	-	TGTGCCAGCAGCCTCAGCTCCTACGAGCAGTACTTC	CASSLSSYEQYF
-	TRBV3-1/TRBV3-2	TRBJ1-1	-	TGTGCCAGCAGTCATGGGACACGGGAAGCTTTCTTT	CASSHGTREAFF
-	TRBV27	TRBJ1-2	TRBD1	TGTGCCAGCAGTTTAGACAGGGGGCTCGGTGGCTACACCTTC	CASSLDRGLGGYTF
-	TRBV1	TRBJ1-5	-	TGCACCAGCAGCCACCACAGGACCTATAGCAATCAGCCCCAGCATTTT	CTSSHHRTYSNQPQHF
-	TRBV19	TRBJ2-3	-	TGTGCCAGTAGTGGCGGGGATATCCCGGGAGATACGCAGTATTTT	CASSGGDIPGDTQYF
few	TRBV9	TRBJ2-3	TRBD2	TGTGCCAGCAGCTTCGGGGGGGCCAGAGATACGCAGTATTTT	CASSFGGARDTQYF